One TCR beta chain is described in this entry. This clone was counted once. The specificity of this receptor is unknown. No much larger clonotype is one base removed from it; base qualities were not supplied. TCRbeta CDR3 regions were profiled by bias-controlled multiplex PCR amplification of genomic DNA with the immunoSEQ Assay. The source study handled its data this way. The absolute abundance of each unique TCRbeta CDR3 region was quantified after sequences were collapsed and filtered. Two models were used to test differential abundance: a binomial model (Fisher-equivalent) and a beta-binomial model that adds time-dependent variance fitted from healthy donors. Clones with fewer than 5 combined templates were removed, and differential abundance was called for clones with a Benjamini-Hochberg FDR below 0.01. The form v = (b*log(k)+a)^2 was used to model beta-binomial variance as a function of total template count across the two samples. What TCRdb holds here is the immuneACCESS table cut down to in-frame rearrangements. Part of the clones is not present; checked against another copy, under half of the missing clones reflect an unresolved V gene, and the others are unexplained. That table is the source of V, J and clone size, and D and trimming were worked out from the DNA. The sample includes tens of thousands of clones, with roughly 89% observed a single time. Of the sample, around a fifth falls within the top ten clones.

This specimen comes from a study of identifying expanded T cells in peripheral blood (dated by TCRdb to the late 2010s). Describing the broader study: Technical replicates were generated by sequencing separate aliquots of the same genomic DNA pool, and four replicates were compared pairwise.

V lost 3 bases and J lost 3 bases; the stretch between them is 14 bases long. The germline V gene sets CDR1 to MDHEN and CDR2 to SYDVKM. The CDR3 has 16 amino acids, counting the end cysteine and phenylalanine. The entry retains the CDR3 DNA only, 48 bases that are in frame from base 1. No immune events such as infections were documented for the healthy donors during the collection period. Healthy-donor blood repertoires served as a training cohort to calibrate time-dependent variance in a beta-binomial model of T-cell clone differential abundance. The training cohort was composed of some ten healthy donors, 3 female and 7 male. An age range of roughly 29 to 70 years, with an average of about 45 years, was recorded for the donors. Obtained from a commercial supplier, whole blood was collected from each healthy donor at three time points set two to three weeks apart. For immunosequencing, genomic DNA was extracted from whole blood that had not been sorted.

The full study reports these points: The binomial model flagged about 1.3 differentially abundant clones between technical replicates but 15 to 17 over around 2 weeks and 19 to 20 over about four weeks. In all healthy donors, the variance in clone template counts between samples taken two weeks apart rose significantly as total template count increased. It was expected by the authors that biological variance in healthy repertoires might increase further over much longer intervals, such as months to years. Across all healthy-donor time intervals, the beta-binomial model significantly lowered both the number of clones called differentially abundant and the false-positive rate.

The sequence came from a person aged 18 to 70 in good health. Rearrangement joined TRBV28 to TRBJ2-2; the best D guess is TRBD1, with 6 bases matching. What was sequenced was blood. The CDR3 protein: CASSLAGGGYTGELFF. The DNA sequence is as follows: TGTGCCAGCAGTTTGGCTGGGGGCGGGTACACCGGGGAGCTGTTTTTT. Reference TRBV28 and TRBJ2-2 genes cover what lies past the CDR3, so the full variable domain is DVKVTQSSRYLVKRTGEKVFLECVQDMDHENMFWYRQDPGLGLRLIYFSYDVKMKEKGDIPEGYSVSREKKERFSLILESASTNQTSMYLCASSLAGGGYTGELFFGEGSRLTVL.